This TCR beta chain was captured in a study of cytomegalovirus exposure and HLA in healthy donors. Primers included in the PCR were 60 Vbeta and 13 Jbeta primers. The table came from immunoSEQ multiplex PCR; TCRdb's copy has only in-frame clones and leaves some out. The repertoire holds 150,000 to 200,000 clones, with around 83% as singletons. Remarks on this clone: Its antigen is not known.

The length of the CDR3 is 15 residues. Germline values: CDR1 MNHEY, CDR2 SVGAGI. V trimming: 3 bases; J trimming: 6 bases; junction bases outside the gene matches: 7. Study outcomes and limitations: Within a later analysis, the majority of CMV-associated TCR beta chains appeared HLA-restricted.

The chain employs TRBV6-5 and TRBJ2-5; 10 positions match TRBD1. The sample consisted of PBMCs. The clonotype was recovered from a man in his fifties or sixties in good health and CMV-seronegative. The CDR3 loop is CASSYWGQGKKTQYF. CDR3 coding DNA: TGTGCCAGCAGTTATTGGGGACAGGGGAAAAAGACCCAGTACTTC.